This T cell receptor (beta chain) comes out of a study of cytomegalovirus exposure and HLA in healthy donors. The CDR3 consists of 15 residues. The germline V and J ends were trimmed by 4 bases and 6 bases, with 16 bases remaining between them. Per the germline V gene, CDR1 is SGHRS and CDR2 is YFSETQ. PCR primers comprised 60 Vbeta and 13 Jbeta primers. Produced via immunoSEQ multiplex PCR; TCRdb's table is partial and in-frame only. The data show about 150,000 clones, over 60% seen once. Material: PBMCs. The TCR originated in a man in his forties or fifties in good health and CMV-seronegative. The chain combines TRBV5-1 with TRBJ2-2, with D perhaps matching TRBD2 (7 bases). This CDR3 is CASSPRGAYPGELFF. The CDR3 DNA is TGCGCCAGCAGCCCCCGGGGGGCTTACCCCGGGGAGCTGTTTTTT.